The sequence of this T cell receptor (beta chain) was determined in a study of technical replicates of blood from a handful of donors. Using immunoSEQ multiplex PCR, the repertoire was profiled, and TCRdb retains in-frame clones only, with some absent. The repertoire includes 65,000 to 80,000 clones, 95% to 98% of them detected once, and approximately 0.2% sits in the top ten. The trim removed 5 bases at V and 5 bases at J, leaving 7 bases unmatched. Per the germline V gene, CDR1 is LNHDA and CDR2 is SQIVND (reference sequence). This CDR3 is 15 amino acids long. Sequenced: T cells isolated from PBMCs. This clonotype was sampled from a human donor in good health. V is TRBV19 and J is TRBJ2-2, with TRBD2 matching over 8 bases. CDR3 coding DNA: TGTGCCAGTAGTCCCCGGGGGGGAGGGACCGGGGAGCTGTTTTTT. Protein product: CASSPRGGGTGELFF.